Listed below are T cell receptor beta chains from one sample, sequenced in a study of blood T cell repertoires in COVID-19. Sequenced by immunoSEQ multiplex PCR; TCRdb stores in-frame clones only, minus some. The sample yields 150,000 to 200,000 clones, over 85% seen once. The sequenced sample was peripheral blood. The receptors were sampled from a woman aged 60 to 75 with COVID-19, enrolled during active disease. Both conserved end residues are part of each CDR3. A D gene is named only where the DNA matches it firmly. Expanded clones are given a class, and other clones once, few, many or no size at all.

clone_size,d_call,v_call,j_call,cdr3_aa,cdr3_nt
.,.,TRBV7-3,TRBJ2-1,CASSLPGNEQFF,TGTGCCAGCAGCTTACCGGGGAATGAGCAGTTCTTC
.,TRBD1,TRBV5-1,TRBJ1-4,CASSPGQGSEKLFF,TGCGCCAGCAGCCCCGGACAGGGATCGGAAAAACTGTTTTTT
.,.,TRBV2,TRBJ1-1,CASSELGRNTEAFF,TGTGCCAGCAGTGAACTAGGGAGGAACACTGAAGCTTTCTTT
.,.,TRBV12-3/TRBV12-4,TRBJ1-1,CASTLVRNTEAFF,TGTGCCAGCACTCTCGTCAGAAACACTGAAGCTTTCTTT
.,.,TRBV7-2,TRBJ1-1,CASSLAGGFTTEAFF,TGTGCCAGCAGCTTAGCGGGAGGGTTTACCACTGAAGCTTTCTTT
.,.,TRBV4-3,TRBJ2-1,CASSQDPGDLGSSYNEQFF,TGCGCCAGCAGCCAAGATCCCGGGGATCTGGGGAGCTCCTACAATGAGCAGTTCTTC
.,.,TRBV29-1,TRBJ1-1,CSVVDSNTEAFF,TGCAGCGTTGTTGACTCGAACACTGAAGCTTTCTTT
.,.,TRBV6-6,TRBJ1-3,CASSFRGGDGTLSGNTIYF,TGTGCCAGCAGCTTCAGAGGGGGGGATGGAACCCTCTCTGGAAACACCATATATTTT
.,.,TRBV7-2,TRBJ2-2,CASSLSRGNTGELFF,TGTGCCAGCAGCTTAAGCAGGGGAAACACCGGGGAGCTGTTTTTT
once,.,TRBV4-1,TRBJ1-1,CASSQRGGRNTEAFF,TGCGCCAGCAGCCAGCGGGGGGGTAGGAACACTGAAGCTTTCTTT
.,TRBD1,TRBV29-1,TRBJ2-1,CSVEAGGTGGPYNEQFF,TGCAGCGTTGAAGCAGGGGGGACAGGGGGCCCCTACAATGAGCAGTTCTTC
.,TRBD2,TRBV6-2/TRBV6-3,TRBJ2-3,CASSRTSGRAFDPLQADTQYF,TGTGCCAGCAGCCGGACTAGCGGGCGTGCCTTCGACCCCCTACAGGCAGATACGCAGTATTTT
.,.,TRBV7-8,TRBJ1-2,CASSPVGGGYTF,TGTGCCAGCAGCCCCGTGGGGGGTGGCTACACCTTC
.,.,TRBV27,TRBJ1-1,CASSSGSLNTEAFF,TGTGCCAGCAGTTCAGGATCCCTGAACACTGAAGCTTTCTTT
.,.,TRBV11-2,TRBJ1-2,CASSLVAETVSTF,TGTGCCAGCAGCTTAGTTGCGGAGACCGTCTCCACCTTC
.,TRBD1,TRBV19,TRBJ1-2,CASRLSNRGTYGYTF,TGTGCCAGCCGCCTTTCAAACAGGGGAACCTATGGCTACACCTTC
.,TRBD2,TRBV4-2,TRBJ2-7,CASSPTSGYEQYF,TGTGCCAGCAGCCCGACTAGCGGTTACGAGCAGTACTTC
.,.,TRBV6-2/TRBV6-3,TRBJ2-7,CASSRGSLYEQYF,TGTGCCAGCAGTCGGGGATCCCTCTACGAGCAGTACTTC
.,TRBD1,TRBV2,TRBJ2-1,CASTRTGNEQFF,TGTGCCAGCACCCGGACAGGGAATGAGCAGTTCTTC
.,.,TRBV7-9,TRBJ2-5,CASSPLGSKQETQYF,TGTGCCAGCAGCCCTCTCGGGAGCAAACAAGAGACCCAGTACTTC
.,.,TRBV19,TRBJ1-5,CASSIFGSGNQPQHF,TGTGCCAGTAGTATTTTCGGTAGCGGCAATCAGCCCCAGCATTTT
once,.,TRBV11-3,TRBJ1-1,CASSLGGSNTEAFF,TGTGCCAGCAGCTTAGGGGGCTCTAACACTGAAGCTTTCTTT
.,.,TRBV20-1,TRBJ1-2,CSARNPDGYTF,TGCAGTGCTCGTAACCCGGATGGCTACACCTTC
.,.,TRBV18,TRBJ1-5,CASSPDSDQPQHF,TGTGCCAGCTCACCTGATAGTGATCAGCCCCAGCATTTT
few,.,TRBV29-1,TRBJ1-5,CSVVFGVNQPQHF,TGCAGCGTTGTATTCGGGGTGAACCAGCCCCAGCATTTT
.,.,TRBV7-6,TRBJ1-2,CASSSDGRGSYGYTF,TGTGCCAGCAGCTCGGACGGGCGGGGGTCCTATGGCTACACCTTC
.,TRBD1,TRBV5-1,TRBJ1-2,CASSASGTVYGYTF,TGCGCCAGCAGCGCGAGTGGGACAGTCTATGGCTACACCTTC
.,.,TRBV9,TRBJ1-1,CASSVATANTEAFF,TGTGCCAGCAGCGTAGCCACAGCTAACACTGAAGCTTTCTTT
.,.,TRBV10-3,TRBJ2-5,CASGSGGGETQYF,TGTGCCTCGGGGTCCGGGGGTGGAGAGACCCAGTACTTC
.,TRBD1,TRBV19,TRBJ1-1,CASSIVSIGGNPEAFF,TGTGCCAGTAGTATCGTATCTATAGGGGGCAACCCTGAAGCTTTCTTT
.,TRBD1,TRBV7-3,TRBJ2-7,CASSSDGTGAYEQYF,TGTGCCAGCAGCTCCGACGGGACAGGGGCCTACGAGCAGTACTTC
.,.,TRBV7-2,TRBJ1-6,CASSLDTGASNSPLHF,TGTGCCAGCAGCTTAGATACAGGTGCTAGTAATTCACCCCTCCACTTT
.,.,TRBV5-4,TRBJ1-1,CASSPLDLTNTEAFF,TGTGCCAGCAGCCCCCTAGACTTGACTAACACTGAAGCTTTCTTT
few,.,TRBV5-6,TRBJ2-1,CASTPPPYNEQFF,TGTGCCAGCACCCCCCCTCCCTACAATGAGCAGTTCTTC
.,.,TRBV2,TRBJ2-2,CASSEFLGSANTGELFF,TGTGCCAGCAGTGAATTCCTAGGAAGCGCGAACACCGGGGAGCTGTTTTTT
.,.,TRBV5-4,TRBJ2-7,CASSYGDNGQYEQYF,TGTGCCAGCAGCTACGGGGACAATGGTCAATACGAGCAGTACTTC
.,.,TRBV6-2/TRBV6-3,TRBJ1-1,CASSYSRGGGTEAFF,TGTGCCAGCAGTTACTCGCGGGGCGGCGGCACTGAAGCTTTCTTT
.,TRBD2,TRBV3-1/TRBV3-2,TRBJ2-5,CASGELAAKSETQYF,TGTGCCAGCGGCGAACTAGCGGCCAAGTCGGAGACCCAGTACTTC
.,.,TRBV5-1,TRBJ2-5,CASSDLGTQYF,TGCGCCAGCAGCGATCTAGGGACCCAGTACTTC
.,TRBD2,TRBV27,TRBJ2-5,CASLSLGGDQETQYF,TGTGCCAGCCTATCATTGGGGGGGGACCAAGAGACCCAGTACTTC
.,TRBD1,TRBV19,TRBJ2-7,CASSHRQGAGNEQYF,TGTGCCAGTAGTCACCGACAGGGGGCAGGGAACGAGCAGTACTTC
.,TRBD2,TRBV7-3,TRBJ2-3,CASSPSGGEEQYF,TGTGCCAGCAGTCCTAGCGGGGGGGAAGAGCAGTATTTT
.,.,TRBV6-5,TRBJ2-3,CASSYSWGEETDTQYF,TGTGCCAGCAGTTACTCCTGGGGCGAGGAGACAGATACGCAGTATTTT
.,.,TRBV4-1,TRBJ1-4,CASSYPGGSRGHREEKLFF,TGCGCCAGCTCCTATCCCGGGGGGAGCCGCGGCCACCGGGAGGAAAAACTGTTTTTT
.,.,TRBV12-3/TRBV12-4,TRBJ1-6,CASSKTVQSPLHF,TGTGCCAGCAGTAAGACAGTTCAGTCACCCCTCCACTTT
.,TRBD1,TRBV7-8,TRBJ2-3,CASSPHGTGPTDTQYF,TGTGCCAGCAGCCCACATGGGACAGGACCCACAGATACGCAGTATTTT
.,.,TRBV6-5,TRBJ1-3,CAISRDSGNTIYF,TGTGCCATCTCCAGGGATTCTGGAAACACCATATATTTT
.,.,TRBV7-9,TRBJ1-1,CASSQGLGAFF,TGTGCCAGCAGCCAGGGTTTGGGTGCTTTCTTT
.,TRBD1,TRBV12-5,TRBJ2-1,CASGFHRGENNEQFF,TGTGCTAGTGGTTTCCACAGGGGAGAGAACAATGAGCAGTTCTTC
.,.,TRBV5-6,TRBJ1-2,CASSTRPLRDGYTF,TGTGCCAGCAGCACCCGGCCCCTGAGGGATGGCTACACCTTC
.,.,TRBV12-3/TRBV12-4,TRBJ1-1,CASSPRGGTEAFF,TGTGCCAGCAGTCCTCGGGGGGGCACTGAAGCTTTCTTT
.,TRBD2,TRBV6-4,TRBJ2-7,CASSISGGYEQYF,TGTGCCAGCAGTATTAGCGGGGGATACGAGCAGTACTTC